These T cell receptor beta chains were read from a single sample in a study of siplizumab effects on memory and regulatory T cells. Assay used: immunoSEQ multiplex PCR; TCRdb lists only in-frame clones, some missing. The sample records 70,000 to 95,000 clones, about nine tenths being singletons. The sample consisted of CD4+ T cells sorted from blood. The receptor source for this set is a human donor in good health. CDR3s include the opening cysteine and the closing phenylalanine or tryptophan. D genes are given only for firm matches. A clone size is listed for some rows: how often the clone was seen (once, few, many), or a class if it is expanded.

TRBV6-1,NA,NA,TRBJ1-2,TGTGCCAGCAGTGGTACAGGGAGCGGTGGCTACACCTTC,CASSGTGSGGYTF
TRBV18,NA,once,TRBJ1-2,TGTGCCAGCTCACCAGAGACAGGACAAACCCGGAACTATGGCTACACCTTC,CASSPETGQTRNYGYTF
TRBV28,TRBD1,few,TRBJ2-3,TGTGCCAGCAGTCGACCGGGACAGGGAACAGATACGCAGTATTTT,CASSRPGQGTDTQYF
TRBV6-1,NA,NA,TRBJ2-3,TGTGCCAGCACCCAGGGGCCCGTCGGAGATACGCAGTATTTT,CASTQGPVGDTQYF
TRBV28,NA,once,TRBJ1-2,TGTGCCAGCAGTTTATTGAGGGGGGCGGATGGCTACACCTTC,CASSLLRGADGYTF
TRBV14,NA,NA,TRBJ1-2,TGTGCCAGCAGCCAAGGGTATCGGTATGGCTACACCTTC,CASSQGYRYGYTF
TRBV11-1,NA,NA,TRBJ2-1,TGTGCCAGCAGCTTGAGGAGCGGTCACAATGAGCAGTTCTTC,CASSLRSGHNEQFF
TRBV5-1,NA,NA,TRBJ2-1,TGCGCCAGCGGGCGAACTAGCAATTGGGTTGGGAATGAGCAGTTCTTC,CASGRTSNWVGNEQFF
TRBV27,NA,few,TRBJ2-1,TGTGCCAGCAGTTTACGGTCGGGCAGTGGTGAGCAGTTCTTC,CASSLRSGSGEQFF
TRBV4-1,TRBD2,NA,TRBJ2-5,TGCGCCAGCAGCCGGCTTGTGAGACTAGCAGAAGAGACCCAGTACTTC,CASSRLVRLAEETQYF
TRBV7-2,NA,NA,TRBJ2-1,TGTGCCAGCAGCTTAGTCCCCCAATACAATGAGCAGTTCTTC,CASSLVPQYNEQFF
TRBV25-1,TRBD2,NA,TRBJ2-3,TGTGCCAGCAGTGAATTAATTCACGGCGGGAGTACAGATACGCAGTATTTT,CASSELIHGGSTDTQYF
TRBV6-5,NA,NA,TRBJ1-4,TGTGCCAGCAAAAGATTGAATGAAAAACTGTTTTTT,CASKRLNEKLFF
TRBV9,TRBD2,NA,TRBJ2-2,TGTGCCAGCAGGAAGACTAGCGGGACTATCGGGGAGCTGTTTTTT,CASRKTSGTIGELFF
TRBV6-6,TRBD1,NA,TRBJ1-2,TGTGCCAGCAGCCGCCCGGGACAGGGAGTCGGCTACACCTTC,CASSRPGQGVGYTF
TRBV30,NA,NA,TRBJ2-4,TGTGCCTGGAGTGGTAATAGTCTAAACATTCAGTACTTC,CAWSGNSLNIQYF
TRBV28,NA,NA,TRBJ2-6,TGTGCCAGCAGTTTATGGTCCTCTGGGGCCAACGTCCTGACTTTC,CASSLWSSGANVLTF
TRBV28,NA,NA,TRBJ1-3,TGTGCCAGCACCACAGGGTCGGGAAACACCATATATTTT,CASTTGSGNTIYF
TRBV5-1,NA,NA,TRBJ2-1,TGCGCCAGCAGCCAGGGACTTCAAACCTACAATGAGCAGTTCTTC,CASSQGLQTYNEQFF
TRBV19,NA,NA,TRBJ2-7,TGTGCCAGTAGTATAGCGCCGAGGGCGGCCGAGCAGTACTTC,CASSIAPRAAEQYF
TRBV29-1,NA,NA,TRBJ1-1,TGCAGCGTGGTAGGACAGTTAGGCACTGAAGCTTTCTTT,CSVVGQLGTEAFF
TRBV2,NA,NA,TRBJ2-7,TGTGCCAGCATATTTATCGGGGGGCCCCCCTACGAGCAGTACTTC,CASIFIGGPPYEQYF
TRBV5-4,NA,NA,TRBJ2-6,TGTGCCAGCAGCCAAGGCAGGCCCTCTGGGGCCAACGTCCTGACTTTC,CASSQGRPSGANVLTF
TRBV6-4,NA,NA,TRBJ1-2,TGTGCCAGCAGTGACAACCAGGGCCTCTATGGCTACACCTTC,CASSDNQGLYGYTF
TRBV6-5,NA,NA,TRBJ2-7,TGTGCCAGCGGTACGGGAGTCTACGAGCAGTACTTC,CASGTGVYEQYF
TRBV29-1,TRBD2,NA,TRBJ2-1,TGCAGCGTTGACTCTGGCGGGAGATTTGGCAATGAGCAGTTCTTC,CSVDSGGRFGNEQFF
TRBV7-9,TRBD2,NA,TRBJ2-1,TGTGCCAGCACACCTAGCGGGGGATCCTACAATGAGCAGTTCTTC,CASTPSGGSYNEQFF
TRBV6-6,TRBD1,few,TRBJ1-2,TGTGCCAGCAGTTACCGGACAGGTGACAATGGCTACACCTTC,CASSYRTGDNGYTF
TRBV4-1,NA,NA,TRBJ2-3,TGCGCCAGCAGCCGCCCCCTCACTAGTAGCACAGATACGCAGTATTTT,CASSRPLTSSTDTQYF
TRBV7-3,TRBD1,NA,TRBJ1-1,TGTGCCAGCAGCATTTCCGGGACAGGGGGTAGCACTGAAGCTTTCTTT,CASSISGTGGSTEAFF
TRBV5-8,TRBD1,once,TRBJ2-5,TGTGCCAGCAGCCCGGACAGGGCCAGGGAGACCCAGTACTTC,CASSPDRARETQYF
TRBV11-3,NA,NA,TRBJ2-7,TGTGCCAGCAGCTTAGACCGGGGGGCTAGGTACGAGCAGTACTTC,CASSLDRGARYEQYF
TRBV14,TRBD2,NA,TRBJ2-2,TGTGCCAGCAGCCAAGAGTTTCAGCGGGGCGTAGGGGAGCTGTTTTTT,CASSQEFQRGVGELFF
TRBV6-5,NA,NA,TRBJ2-7,TGTGCCACCTCCTGGCTCGACGAGCAGTACTTC,CATSWLDEQYF
TRBV5-8,NA,NA,TRBJ1-3,TGTGCCAGCAGCTTAGACAGCATAACTTCTGGAAACACCATATATTTT,CASSLDSITSGNTIYF
TRBV7-2,NA,NA,TRBJ2-7,TGTGCCAGCAGCTTAATTAGCGGCCACGAGCAGTACTTC,CASSLISGHEQYF
TRBV28,NA,once,TRBJ2-3,TGTGCCAGCAGCCTACCCGGTGGGGGAAGGCACTATTTT,CASSLPGGGRHYF
TRBV5-8,NA,NA,TRBJ2-1,TGTGCCAGCACCAAACCCGAAAGAGACGATGAGCAGTTCTTC,CASTKPERDDEQFF
TRBV4-3,NA,NA,TRBJ2-2,TGCGCCAGCAGCCGGAAAATAGTCGGCGGGGAGCTGTTTTTT,CASSRKIVGGELFF
TRBV5-1,NA,NA,TRBJ2-1,TGCGCCAGCAGATTGGACAGCGGCAATGAGCAGTTCTTC,CASRLDSGNEQFF
TRBV30,TRBD2,NA,TRBJ2-1,TGTGCCTGGAGTGTACTTAGCGGGGCCTACAATGAGCAGTTCTTC,CAWSVLSGAYNEQFF